This T cell receptor (beta chain) was captured in a study of blood T cell repertoires in COVID-19. Clones were read by immunoSEQ multiplex PCR, and TCRdb kept only the in-frame ones, dropping some. The sample consists of a few hundred thousand clones, about nine tenths of them appearing once. The CDR3 totals 13 residues. Trimming left V 7 bases short and J 1 base short, with 9 bases between. The germline gives CDR1 SNHLY, CDR2 FYNNEI. The sample consisted of peripheral blood. The J gene is TRBJ2-3, the V gene TRBV2, with D tentatively TRBD2 (5 bases). This clonotype originated in a woman in her fifties or sixties with acute or convalescent COVID-19. The CDR3 region is CASTDSGTDTQYF. Written as DNA, the CDR3 is TGTGCCAGCACGGACTCGGGCACAGATACGCAGTATTTT. The full variable domain, with the rest looked up from reference TRBV2 and TRBJ2-3, is EPEVTQTPSHQVTQMGQEVILRCVPISNHLYFYWYRQILGQKVEFLVSFYNNEISEKSEIFDDQFSVERPDGSNFTLKIRSTKLEDSAMYFCASTDSGTDTQYFGPGTRLTVL.